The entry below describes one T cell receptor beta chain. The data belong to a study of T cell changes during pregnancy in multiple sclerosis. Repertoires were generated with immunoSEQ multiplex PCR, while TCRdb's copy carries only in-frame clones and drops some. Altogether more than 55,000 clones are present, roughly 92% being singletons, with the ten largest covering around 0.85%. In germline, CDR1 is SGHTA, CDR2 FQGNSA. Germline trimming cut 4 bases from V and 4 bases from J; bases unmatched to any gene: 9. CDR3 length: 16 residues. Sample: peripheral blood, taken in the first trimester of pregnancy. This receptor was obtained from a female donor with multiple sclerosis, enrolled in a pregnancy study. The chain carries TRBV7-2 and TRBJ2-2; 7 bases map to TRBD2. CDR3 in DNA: TGTGCCAGCAGCTGGGGGGGTATCGTGAGCACCGGGGAGCTGTTTTTT. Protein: CASSWGGIVSTGELFF.